This TCR beta chain originates from a study of shared clonotypes between healthy human individuals. Unmatched junction bases numbered 7, after V lost 3 bases and J lost 5 bases. This CDR3 comprises 15 residues. The germline CDR1 and CDR2 sequences are LNHDA and SQIVND (reference sequence). Method: immunoSEQ multiplex PCR; TCRdb's copy keeps in-frame clones and lacks some. The data contain around 2,000,000 clones, 85% to 95% of them singletons. A CD45RA-negative memory subset and a CD45RA+ naive subset were separated from the CD4+ cells. The clonotype originates from a young man in good health. Sequencing input: naive CD4+ T cells sorted from blood. Specified subset: CD45RA+ positively selected. This chain connects TRBV19 to TRBJ2-1, with 7 bases that match TRBD1. CDR3 region: CASSIDRGRNNEQFF. The DNA for the CDR3 is TGTGCCAGTAGTATTGATAGGGGGCGTAACAATGAGCAGTTCTTC.